This T cell receptor beta chain came from a study of human T cells and chemical hapten exposure (TCRdb year 2021). At the level of the whole study: For sensitization, 2% DPC in acetone was applied to a 2 cm by 2 cm area of upper inner arm skin. Throughout the roughly 25-week study period, patients were also given weekly therapeutic DPC doses on the scalp. Patch tests used Finn chambers with 0.01% DPC on the upper back, scored after 6 days by International Contact Dermatitis Research Group standards. Most of the patients in the cohort were female, and the cohort covered alopecia areata with under or over 50% scalp involvement, alopecia totalis and alopecia universalis. The libraries were sequenced as a pool, and the TCR yield per sample differed mostly because of small variations in library volumes within the pool. Peripheral blood TCR repertoire changes were tracked in vivo in alopecia patients during primary and secondary sensitization to the hapten diphenylcyclopropenone (DPC). Blood was sampled from patients pre-sensitization (week 0) and at 2, 6 and about 24 weeks after DPC sensitization. Blood for TCR sequencing was provided by twenty-nine alopecia patients at one to four time points (pre-sensitization, 2, 6 and 24 weeks). What the authors observed across the whole study: DPC sensitization did not change how many TCRs were above 1 in 1000 frequency, and no evidence was found of alterations in global repertoire structure. Because all patients had alopecia, a presumed autoimmune disease, the immune response of the patients might differ from that of healthy individuals. The number of PT1 expanded TCRs positively correlated with patch test score, significant at thresholds 8, 16 and 32 but not 4. After repeated subsampling, the strength of the expansion versus patch-test correlation and the threshold at which it became significant changed. Expanded TCRs formed significantly more large CDR3 similarity clusters than pre-sensitization or healthy control sets, consistent with antigen-driven responses.

In light of the paper, this sample's time point label describes: patch test 1, 2 weeks after DPC sensitization. The sample's treatment or condition label is to be understood as: therapeutic diphenylcyclopropenone sensitization with weekly scalp DPC. Blood at each patch-test visit was drawn before the patch test was applied. Patients were eligible if aged 18 to 70, diagnosed with alopecia and judged suitable for DPC therapy, and pregnant patients were excluded. Unfractionated whole blood was collected in Tempus Blood RNA tubes, and total RNA was extracted from that blood. This clonotype came up a few times. No antigen is known for it. No qualities accompany the bases; no much larger clone lies one base away. The CDR3, from cysteine to phenylalanine, totals 13 residues. Of the read, only the CDR3 DNA is kept; its 39 bases are in frame from base 1. CDR1 and CDR2, per the germline V gene, are KGHDR and SFDVKD. Trimming takes 7 bases from V and 3 bases from J, and the germline ends sit 11 bases apart.

Libraries were built with RACE. The sequencer was a NextSeq 500. Library preparation attached unique molecular identifiers to individual cDNA molecules for quantitative, reproducible TCR counting. From each blood RNA sample, both TCR alpha and TCR beta chains were sequenced. In the source study's methods: The median number of TCRs per sample was some 100,000, ranging from roughly 23,224 to 700,000. V, J and CDR3 annotation of the TCR reads was performed with the Decombinator software suite. Every sample was subsampled to the same number of TCRs (28,000) for the PS versus PT1 abundance plots. Expanded TCRs were defined as absent before sensitization and observed at least eight times at the 2-week time point. In TCRdb, the public reads were trimmed at Q25 with fastp and aligned with MiXCR, with productive beta chains retained. Rows are unified per CDR3 protein, each entry keeping the most common DNA and genes. TCRdb, rather than the study authors, made the V and J calls. This sample holds 95,000 to 130,000 distinct CDR3 sequences; 12% were observed only once. The ten largest clones take up about 1.4% of the sample.

This sample comprised whole blood, obtained in connection with sensitization to the hapten diphenylcyclopropenone (DPC). This clonotype was obtained from a woman aged 45-65 years with alopecia areata. Some clones in this sample may be carry-over from other donors' samples. The rearrangement combines TRBV24-1 with TRBJ1-2, with the D gene not clear enough to name. The sequence in DNA is TGTGCCACCAGAAGCAGTGTTGACTATGGCTACACCTTC. The translation is CATRSSVDYGYTF.